The 29 T cell receptor beta chains below come from one sample, sequenced in a study of blood T cell repertoires in COVID-19 (dated by TCRdb to 2020 to 2022). The protocol used for the library was the immunoSEQ multiplex PCR assay. This is the immuneACCESS table as TCRdb keeps it, with only in-frame sequences that have V and J called. A part of the clones is gone; compared with another copy, unresolved V genes explain less than half, and the rest is unexplained. This sample holds about 83,000 clones; about four fifths were observed only once. Together, the top ten hold 15% to 20% of the sample. The sample taken for sequencing was peripheral blood. The receptor set was obtained from a woman aged 80 or over with active or convalescent COVID-19.

The chain employs TRBV6-5 and TRBJ1-1; 8 nucleotides agree with TRBD1. J gave up 4 bases and V 2 bases, and 6 bases lay outside the gene matches. Germline V gene sequence: CDR1 MNHEY, CDR2 SVGAGI. This CDR3 has 15 residues. This CDR3 is CASSYKQGGSTEAFF. The DNA of the CDR3 is TGTGCCAGCAGTTACAAACAGGGGGGGTCCACTGAAGCTTTCTTT.

The CDR3 spells CASRGQGTNEAFF. Here the CDR3 DNA reads TGTGCCAGCCGTGGACAGGGGACCAATGAAGCTTTCTTT. J is TRBJ1-1 and V is TRBV18, with 9 bases fitting TRBD1. Per germline, CDR1 KGHSH and CDR2 LQKENI. The CDR3 is made up of 13 amino acids. V dropped 8 bases and J dropped 7; count of bases not matched to a gene: 8.

This sequence joins TRBV6-6 and TRBJ1-1; no definite D call. Trimming removed 1 base from V and 6 bases from J, with 9 bases in between. This CDR3 has 13 residues. CDR1 is MNHNY, CDR2 SVGAGI, per germline (reference sequence). CDR3 nucleotide sequence: TGTGCCAGCAGTTACTTTGGCGGGGCTGAAGCTTTCTTT. It is translated as CASSYFGGAEAFF.

This clone has only a few counts. The V gene is TRBV5-1, the J gene TRBJ2-3; 8 positions match TRBD2. Trimming cost V 1 base and J 1 base; bases outside gene matches: 5. CDR1 SGHRS and CDR2 YFSETQ come from the germline V gene. This CDR3 has 16 amino acids. The CDR3: CASSLRGLVGTDTQYF. CDR3 DNA sequence: TGCGCCAGCAGCTTGAGGGGACTAGTGGGCACAGATACGCAGTATTTT.

This clone has a handful of counts. The V call is TRBV14, the J call TRBJ1-3; 8 bases match TRBD1. In germline, CDR1 is SGHDN, CDR2 FVKESK. J was trimmed by 4 bases and V by 1 base; bases with no gene match: 6. The CDR3 contains 16 residues. CDR3 DNA sequence: TGTGCCAGCAGCCAAGGGTCAGGGGGCACAGGAAACACCATATATTTT. Translated, it gives CASSQGSGGTGNTIYF.

The rearrangement links TRBV7-2 to TRBJ2-2; no clear D. The CDR3 extends over 13 amino acids. Germline lookup yields CDR1 SGHTA and CDR2 FQGNSA. V lost 4 bases and J 8 bases, leaving 11 bases between the germline ends. The CDR3 DNA sequence: TGTGCCAGCAGCTCGTCCCTGAGGGGGGAGCTGTTTTTT. This encodes CASSSSLRGELFF.

The V gene is TRBV11-3, the J gene TRBJ2-5, with D unclear. CDR3 length: 13 residues. Germline CDR1 is SGHNT and CDR2 is YENEEA. The V and J ends lost 1 base and 4 bases respectively, with 7 bases between them. The CDR3 sequence: CASSLGVAETQYF. DNA for the CDR3: TGTGCCAGCAGCTTAGGCGTAGCAGAGACCCAGTACTTC.

The V gene is TRBV3-1 (or the pseudogene TRBV3-2), the J gene TRBJ1-2, with TRBD1 identical over 8 bases. The CDR3 is 14 residues long. Trimming at V came to 1 base and at J to 6 bases, leaving 4 bases not matched to a gene. CDR1 and CDR2 from the germline V gene are LGHDT and YNNKEL (reference sequence). The CDR3 loop reads CASSQVDRGHGYTF. As DNA, the CDR3 is TGTGCCAGCAGCCAAGTCGACAGGGGACATGGCTACACCTTC.

V is TRBV30 and J is TRBJ2-5; a possible D gene is TRBD1 (7 bases). The germline V and J ends were trimmed by 3 bases and 4 bases, with 12 bases remaining between them. Looked up from germline, CDR1 is GTSNPN and CDR2 is SVGIG (reference sequence). The CDR3 runs 13 residues. The CDR3 bases are TGTGCCTGGAGCCCAGGGGGGCTAGAGACCCAGTACTTC. This translates into CAWSPGGLETQYF.

This clone was seen a few times. The chain joins TRBV7-9 to TRBJ2-5; D is undetermined. Trimming took 5 bases from V and 5 from J, leaving 6 bases between them. CDR3 length: 11 residues. Germline loops: CDR1 SEHNR, CDR2 FQNEAQ (reference sequence). The CDR3 is CASSPTETQYF. The CDR3, as DNA: TGTGCCAGCAGCCCTACGGAGACCCAGTACTTC.

The chain links TRBV11-2 to TRBJ1-1, with TRBD1 identical over 7 bases. The CDR3 extends over 13 amino acids. CDR1 and CDR2 from the germline V gene are SGHAT and FQNNGV. The junction had 4 bases not matched to a gene; V was cut back by 3 bases and J by 6 bases. This CDR3 reads CASSFEGAAEAFF. In DNA form, the CDR3 reads TGTGCCAGCAGCTTTGAGGGGGCTGCTGAAGCTTTCTTT.

This clone was seen ten or more times. V is TRBV27 and J is TRBJ1-2, with unresolved D. Germline values: CDR1 MNHEY, CDR2 SMNVEV (reference sequence). V was shortened by 8 bases and J by 3 bases, with 22 bases between the two germline ends. The CDR3 has 16 residues. As DNA, the CDR3 is TGTGCCAGCTCTCAGATTTTCTCGGGTTTGGACTATGGCTACACCTTC. This gives the protein CASSQIFSGLDYGYTF.

V is TRBV11-3 and J is TRBJ1-6; no clear D. The V gene lost 1 base and the J gene lost 6 bases, with 4 bases spanning the gap. Per the germline V gene, CDR1 is SGHNT and CDR2 is YENEEA. This CDR3 is 13 amino acids long. The CDR3 spells CASSLGANSPLHF. In DNA, the CDR3 is TGTGCCAGCAGCTTAGGAGCTAATTCACCCCTCCACTTT. The full variable domain, completed using reference TRBV11-3 and TRBJ1-6, is EAGVVQSPRYKIIEKKQPVAFWCNPISGHNTLYWYLQNLGQGPELLIRYENEEAVDDSQLPKDRFSAERLKGVDSTLKIQPAELGDSAVYLCASSLGANSPLHFGNGTRLTVT.

This chain joins TRBV7-2 and TRBJ2-3; 7 bases align to TRBD2. In germline, CDR1 is SGHTA, CDR2 FQGNSA. CDR3 length equals 16 residues. V gave up 4 bases and J gave up 0 bases; unmatched junction bases: 7. The CDR3 DNA reads as TGTGCCAGCAGCTCAGGACTAGGCCCTAGCACAGATACGCAGTATTTT. It encodes CASSSGLGPSTDTQYF.

The rearrangement joins TRBV27 to TRBJ2-3; 7 nucleotides match TRBD1. CDR1 is MNHEY and CDR2 is SMNVEV in the germline V gene (reference sequence). CDR3 length: 15 amino acids. The V segment lost 3 bases and the J segment 1 base; nucleotides outside the gene matches: 4. The CDR3 bases are TGTGCCAGCAGTTTTGTGAGGGGGCGCACAGATACGCAGTATTTT. Translating it yields CASSFVRGRTDTQYF.

This chain links TRBV28 with TRBJ1-1; 9 nucleotides line up with TRBD1. CDR1 is MDHEN, CDR2 SYDVKM, per germline. The CDR3 is 13 amino acids. J was trimmed by 1 base and V by 11 bases; bases with no gene match: 5. Here the CDR3 reads CACQTGGNTEAFF. The CDR3 DNA reads TGTGCCTGCCAGACAGGGGGGAACACTGAAGCTTTCTTT.

The rearrangement joins TRBV6-2 or TRBV6-3 to TRBJ2-3, with 14 nucleotides matching TRBD2. V dropped 5 bases and J dropped 6; count of bases not matched to a gene: 7. Germline CDR1 is MNHEY and CDR2 is SVGEGT. The CDR3 is 16 residues long. For the CDR3, the DNA is TGTGCCAGCAGTGGACTAGCGGGGGGCCAGGGTGATACGCAGTATTTT. It translates to CASSGLAGGQGDTQYF.

The CDR3 DNA reads as TGTGCCAGTCGCACACAGGGGGCTACGGGCAATCAGCCCCAGCATTTT. It yields the protein CASRTQGATGNQPQHF. The chain uses TRBV19 and TRBJ1-5, with 9 bases identical to TRBD1. V trimming: 8 bases; J trimming: 2 bases; junction bases outside the gene matches: 10. Germline CDR1 LNHDA, CDR2 SQIVND (reference sequence). This CDR3 is built from 16 residues.

The chain has TRBV11-1 and TRBJ2-1; 10 bases match TRBD1. The CDR3 runs 15 residues. The V gene end was trimmed by 0 bases and the J gene end by 8 bases; junction bases not matched to a gene: 4. From germline, CDR1 is SGHAT and CDR2 FQDESV (reference sequence). CDR3 in amino acids: CASSLADRGLHEQFF. For the CDR3, the DNA is TGTGCCAGCAGCTTAGCGGACAGGGGGTTGCATGAGCAGTTCTTC.

CDR3 loop: CATHGDYGYTF. CDR3 nucleotides: TGTGCCACCCACGGGGACTATGGCTACACCTTC. J is TRBJ1-2 and V is TRBV7-9; D gene unclear. Germline CDR1 reads SEHNR; CDR2 reads FQNEAQ (reference sequence). The CDR3 spans 11 residues. With 10 bases removed from V and 3 bases from J, the gap between germline ends came to 9 bases.

In its sample, this clone was seen a few times. CDR3 amino acids: CASSPEGRVNSPLHF. The CDR3 DNA reads TGTGCCAGCAGCCCGGAGGGCAGAGTAAATTCACCCCTCCACTTT. This rearrangement joins TRBV5-8 to TRBJ1-6; D not certain. CDR1 SGHTS and CDR2 YDEGEE come from the germline V gene. Trimming stripped 4 bases from V and 7 bases from J, with 15 bases between. The length of the CDR3 is 15 residues.

The chain joins TRBV7-9 to TRBJ1-3; 7 bases are a match to TRBD1. Trimming cost V 8 bases and J 2 bases; bases outside gene matches: 6. CDR1 SEHNR and CDR2 FQNEAQ come from the germline V gene (reference sequence). This CDR3 spans 14 amino acids. DNA for the CDR3: TGTGCCAGCCCAGACAGGGAAACTGGAAACACCATATATTTT. Protein: CASPDRETGNTIYF.

This clone was detected a few times. V usage is TRBV11-2 and J usage is TRBJ2-7, with D unresolved. V was shortened by 1 base and J by 2 bases, with 15 bases between the two germline ends. This CDR3 has 16 residues. CDR1 and CDR2 (germline): SGHAT, FQNNGV. The DNA of the CDR3 is TGTGCCAGCAGCTTAGGAATCGGAGCGACGACCTACGAGCAGTACTTC. Protein product: CASSLGIGATTYEQYF.

This clone occurred once. V usage is TRBV5-6 and J usage is TRBJ2-3; tentatively, D is TRBD2 (7 bases). This CDR3 comprises 15 residues. Germline V gene lookup returns CDR1 SGHDT and CDR2 YYEEEE. Deletions cut 2 bases from V and 3 bases from J, with 13 bases between. CDR3 in DNA: TGTGCCAGCAGCTTTCCGGGGGGCGGGACAGATACGCAGTATTTT. Translation gives CASSFPGGGTDTQYF.

The J gene is TRBJ2-7, the V gene TRBV5-4, with a tentative D call TRBD2 (5 bases). V lost 0 bases and J lost 0, with 13 bases in between. The CDR3 is made up of 16 amino acids. Germline V gene data show CDR1 as SGHNT and CDR2 as YYREEE (reference sequence). The chain's CDR3 is CASSLGSDLSSYEQYF. The CDR3, as DNA: TGTGCCAGCAGCTTGGGTTCGGACTTGAGCTCCTACGAGCAGTACTTC.

V and J are TRBV10-2 and TRBJ2-3, with 11 bases that match TRBD2. CDR3 length equals 16 residues. The ends lost 2 bases at V and 5 bases at J; junction bases unmatched: 6. CDR1 is WSHSY, CDR2 SAAADI, per germline. CDR3 sequence: CASSESSGGAVDTQYF. The CDR3 DNA sequence: TGCGCCAGCAGTGAGAGTAGCGGGGGGGCTGTAGATACGCAGTATTTT.

The rearrangement joins TRBV6-5 to TRBJ2-1; D is undetermined. Germline lookup yields CDR1 MNHEY and CDR2 SVGAGI. Trimming took off 7 bases at V and 2 bases at J, with 9 bases between the two ends. The CDR3 loop spans 13 amino acids. This CDR3 is CASKTNTYNEQFF. The CDR3 nucleotides read TGTGCCAGCAAGACAAATACCTACAATGAGCAGTTCTTC.

The J gene is TRBJ2-7, the V gene TRBV19, with D tentatively TRBD1 (6 bases). Germline assignment: CDR1 LNHDA and CDR2 SQIVND (reference sequence). The CDR3 loop spans 14 amino acids. V lost 4 bases and J 4 bases, leaving 14 bases between the germline ends. The CDR3 coding sequence is TGTGCCAGTAGTACCCGGGACATACCTTACGAGCAGTACTTC. Protein sequence: CASSTRDIPYEQYF. Full variable domain (rest looked up from reference TRBV19 and TRBJ2-7): DGGITQSPKYLFRKEGQNVTLSCEQNLNHDAMYWYRQDPGQGLRLIYYSQIVNDFQKGDIAEGYSVSREKKESFPLTVTSAQKNPTAFYLCASSTRDIPYEQYFGPGTRLTVT.

The gene calls are TRBV3-1 (or the pseudogene TRBV3-2) and TRBJ2-3; D is possibly TRBD1 (6 bases). This CDR3 is 14 amino acids long. From germline, CDR1 is LGHDT and CDR2 YNNKEL (reference sequence). The V gene lost 3 bases and the J gene lost 1 base, with 8 bases spanning the gap. The CDR3 sequence: CASSQGHGTDTQYF. The DNA of the CDR3 is TGTGCCAGCAGCCAGGGACACGGCACAGATACGCAGTATTTT.